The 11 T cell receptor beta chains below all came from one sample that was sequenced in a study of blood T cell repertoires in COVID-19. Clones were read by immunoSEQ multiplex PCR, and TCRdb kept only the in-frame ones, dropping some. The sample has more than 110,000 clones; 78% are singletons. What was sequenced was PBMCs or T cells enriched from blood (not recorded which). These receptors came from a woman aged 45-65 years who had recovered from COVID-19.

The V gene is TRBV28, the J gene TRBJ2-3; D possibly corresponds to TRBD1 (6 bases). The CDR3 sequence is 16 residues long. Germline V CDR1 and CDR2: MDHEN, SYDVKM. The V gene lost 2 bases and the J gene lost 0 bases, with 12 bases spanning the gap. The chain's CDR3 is CASSLEQGRSTDTQYF. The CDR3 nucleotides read TGTGCCAGCAGTTTAGAACAGGGTAGAAGCACAGATACGCAGTATTTT.

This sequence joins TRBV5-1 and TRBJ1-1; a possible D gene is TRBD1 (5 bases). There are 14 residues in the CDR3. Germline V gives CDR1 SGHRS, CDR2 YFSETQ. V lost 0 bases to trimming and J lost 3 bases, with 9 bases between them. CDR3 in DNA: TGCGCCAGCAGCTTGGATGGACAATACACTGAAGCTTTCTTT. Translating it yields CASSLDGQYTEAFF.

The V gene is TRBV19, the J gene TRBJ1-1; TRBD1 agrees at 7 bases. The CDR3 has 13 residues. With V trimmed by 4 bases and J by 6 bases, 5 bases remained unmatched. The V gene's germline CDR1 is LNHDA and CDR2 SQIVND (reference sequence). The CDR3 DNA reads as TGTGCCAGTAGTAGACGACAGGGCTCTGAAGCTTTCTTT. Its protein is CASSRRQGSEAFF.

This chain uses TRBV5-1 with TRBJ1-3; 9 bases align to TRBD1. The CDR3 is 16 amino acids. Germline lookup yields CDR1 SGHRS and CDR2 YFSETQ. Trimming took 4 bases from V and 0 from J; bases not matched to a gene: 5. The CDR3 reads CASSKSQGASGNTIYF. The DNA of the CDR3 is TGCGCCAGCAGCAAATCACAGGGGGCCTCTGGAAACACCATATATTTT. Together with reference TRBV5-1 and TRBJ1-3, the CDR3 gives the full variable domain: KAGVTQTPRYLIKTRGQQVTLSCSPISGHRSVSWYQQTPGQGLQFLFEYFSETQRNKGNFPGRFSGRQFSNSRSEMNVSTLELGDSALYLCASSKSQGASGNTIYFGEGSWLTVV.

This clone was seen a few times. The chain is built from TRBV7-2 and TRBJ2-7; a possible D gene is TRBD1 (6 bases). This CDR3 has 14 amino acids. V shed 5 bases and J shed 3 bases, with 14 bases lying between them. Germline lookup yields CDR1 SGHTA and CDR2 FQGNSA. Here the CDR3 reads CASSPPGTRYEQYF. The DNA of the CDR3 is TGTGCCAGCAGCCCCCCCGGGACACGCTACGAGCAGTACTTC. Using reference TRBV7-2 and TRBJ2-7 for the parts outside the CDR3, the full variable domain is GAGVSQSPSNKVTEKGKDVELRCDPISGHTALYWYRQSLGQGLEFLIYFQGNSAPDKSGLPSDRFSAERTGGSVSTLTIQRTQQEDSAVYLCASSPPGTRYEQYFGPGTRLTVT.

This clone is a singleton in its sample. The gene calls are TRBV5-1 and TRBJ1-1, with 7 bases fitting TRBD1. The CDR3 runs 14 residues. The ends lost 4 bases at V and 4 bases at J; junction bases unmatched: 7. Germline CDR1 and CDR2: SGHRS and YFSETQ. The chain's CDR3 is CASSPRGPLTEAFF. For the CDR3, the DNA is TGCGCCAGCAGCCCTAGGGGGCCCCTCACTGAAGCTTTCTTT.

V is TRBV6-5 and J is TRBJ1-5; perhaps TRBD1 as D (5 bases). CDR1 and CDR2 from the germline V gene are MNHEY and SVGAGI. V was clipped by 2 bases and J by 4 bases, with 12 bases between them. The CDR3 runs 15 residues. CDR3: CASSYLGGGNQPQHF. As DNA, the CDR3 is TGTGCCAGCAGTTACCTGGGGGGAGGGAATCAGCCCCAGCATTTT.

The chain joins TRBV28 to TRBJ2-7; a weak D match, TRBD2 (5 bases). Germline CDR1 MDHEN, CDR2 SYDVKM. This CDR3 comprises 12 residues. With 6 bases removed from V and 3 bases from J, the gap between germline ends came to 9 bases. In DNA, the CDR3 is TGTGCCAGCAGCCCCCGGGACTACGAGCAGTACTTC. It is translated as CASSPRDYEQYF.

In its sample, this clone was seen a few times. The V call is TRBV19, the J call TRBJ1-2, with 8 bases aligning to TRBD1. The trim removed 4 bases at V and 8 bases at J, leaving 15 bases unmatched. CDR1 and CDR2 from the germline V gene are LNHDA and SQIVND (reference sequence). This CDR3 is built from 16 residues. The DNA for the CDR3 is TGTGCCAGTAGTAGTCAGGGGGCATTGACTATGGGAGGCTACACCTTC. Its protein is CASSSQGALTMGGYTF.

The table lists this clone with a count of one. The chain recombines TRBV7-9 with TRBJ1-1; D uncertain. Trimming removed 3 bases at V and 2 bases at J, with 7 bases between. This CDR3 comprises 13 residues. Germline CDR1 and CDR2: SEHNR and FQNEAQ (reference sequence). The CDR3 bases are TGTGCCAGCAGCTTGAGCGGTAACACTGAAGCTTTCTTT. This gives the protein CASSLSGNTEAFF.

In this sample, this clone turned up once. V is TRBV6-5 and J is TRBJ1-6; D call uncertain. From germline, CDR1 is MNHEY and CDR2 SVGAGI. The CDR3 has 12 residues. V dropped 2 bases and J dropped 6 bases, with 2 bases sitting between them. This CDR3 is CASSYLNSPLHF. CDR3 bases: TGTGCCAGCAGTTACCTTAATTCACCCCTCCACTTT.